This TCR beta chain was recovered during a study of T cell responses to AZD1222 COVID-19 vaccine. The protocol was immunoSEQ multiplex PCR, while the TCRdb copy is restricted to in-frame clones and leaves out a portion. Among 30,000 to 35,000 clones listed, 91% were seen once. The TCR comes from an adult in good health. The sequencing used peripheral blood, collected on day 0 of AZD1222 vaccination.

The CDR3 DNA sequence: TGTGCCAGCAGCTTACGCCTGGGGGGGACAACTAATGAAAAACTGTTTTTT. As protein: CASSLRLGGTTNEKLFF. V is TRBV11-2 and J is TRBJ1-4, with a possible D match to TRBD1 (5 bases). The CDR3 has 17 amino acids. CDR1 and CDR2 (germline): SGHAT, FQNNGV. Trimming stripped 2 bases from V and 0 bases from J, with 13 bases between.